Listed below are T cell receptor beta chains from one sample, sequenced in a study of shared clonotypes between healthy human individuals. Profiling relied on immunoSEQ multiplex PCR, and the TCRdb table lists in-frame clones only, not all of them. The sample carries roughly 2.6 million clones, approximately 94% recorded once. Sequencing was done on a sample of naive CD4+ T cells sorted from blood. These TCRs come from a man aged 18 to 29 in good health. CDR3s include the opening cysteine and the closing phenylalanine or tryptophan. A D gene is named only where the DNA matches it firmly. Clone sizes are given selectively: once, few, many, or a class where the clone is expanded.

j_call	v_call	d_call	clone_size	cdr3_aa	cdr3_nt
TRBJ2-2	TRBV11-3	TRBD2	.	CASSARLAGGTGELFF	TGTGCCAGCAGCGCCAGACTAGCGGGAGGCACCGGGGAGCTGTTTTTT
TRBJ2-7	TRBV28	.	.	CASTHDLPYEQYF	TGTGCCAGCACCCACGACCTTCCCTACGAGCAGTACTTC
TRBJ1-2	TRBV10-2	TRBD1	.	CASSSLGQARSYTF	TGCGCCAGCAGTTCCCTTGGACAGGCTAGGAGCTACACCTTC
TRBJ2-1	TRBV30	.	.	CAWSQAEYNEQFF	TGTGCCTGGAGTCAGGCGGAATACAATGAGCAGTTCTTC
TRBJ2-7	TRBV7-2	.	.	CASSLASGTYEQYF	TGTGCCAGCAGCTTAGCTAGCGGCACCTACGAGCAGTACTTC
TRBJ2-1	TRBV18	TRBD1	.	CASSATGGEQFF	TGTGCCAGCTCAGCGACAGGGGGTGAGCAGTTCTTC
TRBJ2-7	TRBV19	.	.	CASSSETTYEQYF	TGTGCCAGTAGTAGCGAGACAACCTACGAGCAGTACTTC
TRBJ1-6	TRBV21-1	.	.	CASSKETGQASNSPLHF	TGTGCCAGCAGCAAAGAGACCGGACAGGCTAGTAATTCACCCCTCCACTTT
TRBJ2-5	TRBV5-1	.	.	CASRGLEGETQYF	TGCGCCAGCAGGGGCTTAGAGGGAGAGACCCAGTACTTC
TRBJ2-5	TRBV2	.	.	CASRGGGAGETQYF	TGTGCCAGCAGGGGCGGGGGCGCCGGGGAGACCCAGTACTTC
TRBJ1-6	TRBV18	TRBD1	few	CASSSRSGQRSPLHF	TGTGCCAGCTCATCACGGTCGGGACAGCGCTCACCCCTCCACTTT
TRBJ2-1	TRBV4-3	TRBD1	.	CASSQVLRTGPNEQFF	TGCGCCAGCAGCCAAGTTCTCCGGACAGGACCTAATGAGCAGTTCTTC
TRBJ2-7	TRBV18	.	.	CASSPQSEQYF	TGTGCCAGCTCACCGCAGTCCGAGCAGTACTTC
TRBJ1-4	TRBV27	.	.	CASSNRATNEKLFF	TGTGCCAGCAGTAACAGGGCAACTAATGAAAAACTGTTTTTT
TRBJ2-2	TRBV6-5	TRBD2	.	CASSYSGSLNTGELFF	TGTGCCAGCAGTTATAGCGGGAGCCTAAACACCGGGGAGCTGTTTTTT
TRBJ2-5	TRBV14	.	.	CASSQNLQETQYF	TGTGCCAGCAGCCAAAACCTTCAAGAGACCCAGTACTTC
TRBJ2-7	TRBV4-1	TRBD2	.	CASSQGLAGIYYEQYF	TGCGCCAGCAGCCAAGGACTAGCGGGGATATACTACGAGCAGTACTTC
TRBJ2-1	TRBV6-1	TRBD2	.	CASSSLAGEDNEQFF	TGTGCCAGCAGTTCTTTAGCGGGGGAAGACAATGAGCAGTTCTTC
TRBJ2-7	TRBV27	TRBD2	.	CASSPGDGRGAYEQYF	TGTGCCAGCAGTCCGGGGGACGGGCGGGGGGCCTACGAGCAGTACTTC
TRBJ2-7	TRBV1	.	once	CTSSRAGREKVDEQYF	TGCACCAGCAGCCGAGCCGGGCGGGAGAAGGTAGACGAGCAGTACTTC
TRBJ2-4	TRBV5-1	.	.	CAGQPWAKNIQYF	TGCGCTGGGCAGCCATGGGCCAAAAACATTCAGTACTTC
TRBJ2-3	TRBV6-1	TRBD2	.	CASSGRLAGTDTQYF	TGTGCCAGCAGTGGTAGACTAGCGGGGACAGATACGCAGTATTTT
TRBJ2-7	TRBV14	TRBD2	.	CASSQRLAGFYEQYF	TGTGCCAGCAGCCAAAGGCTAGCGGGATTCTACGAGCAGTACTTC
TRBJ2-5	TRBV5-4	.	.	CASSLGGRGETQYF	TGTGCCAGCAGCTTGGGTGGGCGCGGGGAGACCCAGTACTTC
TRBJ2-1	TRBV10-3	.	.	CAISESVEQFF	TGTGCCATCAGTGAGTCCGTTGAGCAGTTCTTC
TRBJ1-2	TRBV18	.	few	CASSKNTGNYGYTF	TGTGCCAGCTCAAAAAACACAGGGAACTATGGCTACACCTTC
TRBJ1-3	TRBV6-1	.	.	CASVQISGNTIYF	TGTGCCAGCGTCCAGATCTCTGGAAACACCATATATTTT
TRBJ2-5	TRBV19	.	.	CASSITVAYQETQYF	TGTGCCAGTAGTATTACCGTGGCGTACCAAGAGACCCAGTACTTC
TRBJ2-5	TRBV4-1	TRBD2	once	CASSQGTSGRAYQETQYF	TGCGCCAGCAGCCAAGGGACTAGCGGGAGGGCCTACCAAGAGACCCAGTACTTC
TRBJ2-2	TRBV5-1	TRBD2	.	CASSPSPAGATGELFF	TGCGCCAGCAGCCCATCCCCAGCGGGGGCCACCGGGGAGCTGTTTTTT
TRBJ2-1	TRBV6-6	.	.	CASSYISNEQFF	TGTGCCAGCAGTTACATCAGTAATGAGCAGTTCTTC
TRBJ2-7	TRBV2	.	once	CASSEAGWYEQYF	TGTGCCAGCAGTGAGGCAGGGTGGTACGAGCAGTACTTC
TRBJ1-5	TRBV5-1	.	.	CASSLEGQRGQPQHF	TGCGCCAGCAGCTTGGAAGGACAGAGAGGTCAGCCCCAGCATTTT
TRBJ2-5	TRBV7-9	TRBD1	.	CASSRDRGLETQYF	TGTGCCAGCAGCCGGGACAGGGGGCTAGAGACCCAGTACTTC
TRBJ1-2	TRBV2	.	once	CASTGTGYGYTF	TGTGCCAGCACAGGGACCGGCTATGGCTACACCTTC
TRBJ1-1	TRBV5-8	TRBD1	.	CASSLFSWQGASRNTEAFF	TGTGCCAGCAGCTTGTTTAGTTGGCAGGGGGCATCGAGGAACACTGAAGCTTTCTTT
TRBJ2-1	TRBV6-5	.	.	CASKGMENEQFF	TGTGCCAGCAAGGGGATGGAGAATGAGCAGTTCTTC
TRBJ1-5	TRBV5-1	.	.	CASSLGGADYQPQHF	TGCGCCAGCAGCTTGGGAGGTGCAGACTATCAGCCCCAGCATTTT
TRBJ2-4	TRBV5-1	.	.	CASSFYGENIQYF	TGCGCCAGCAGTTTTTACGGTGAAAACATTCAGTACTTC